This T cell receptor (beta chain) was captured in a study of technical replicates of blood from a handful of donors. This clone was seen a single time. The assay was immunoSEQ multiplex PCR, and TCRdb's table has in-frame clones only and misses some. The sample gives around 92,000 clones, about 94% of which show up once; less than 0.25% is in the top ten. The receptor was derived from a human donor in good health. Sample: T cells isolated from PBMCs.

CDR3 coding DNA: TGTGCCAGCAGCTTGTTAACAGGGATCCACGAGCAGTACTTC. Residues: CASSLLTGIHEQYF. V gene TRBV11-2 combines with J gene TRBJ2-7, with D maybe TRBD1 (6 bases). V lost 3 bases and J 5 bases, leaving 14 bases between the germline ends. The CDR3 sequence is 14 residues long. Germline CDR1 SGHAT, CDR2 FQNNGV.